The 3 T cell receptor beta chains below all came from one sample that was sequenced in a study of blood T cell repertoires in COVID-19. Method: immunoSEQ multiplex PCR; TCRdb's copy keeps in-frame clones and lacks some. The sample has 280,000 or so clones, 70% to 90% seen once. The material sequenced was peripheral blood. The receptors were gathered from a woman aged 25 to 39 who had recovered from COVID-19.

V and J are TRBV6-2 or TRBV6-3 and TRBJ2-7; 7 positions match TRBD2. V gave up 2 bases and J gave up 3 bases; unmatched junction bases: 13. The CDR3 consists of 17 residues. Germline assignment: CDR1 MNHEY and CDR2 SVGEGT. The CDR3 is CASSYLIPTLADYEQYF. CDR3 DNA: TGTGCCAGCAGTTACCTCATCCCCACGCTAGCGGACTACGAGCAGTACTTC.

This clone turned up a few times. The chain uses TRBV19 and TRBJ1-5; D perhaps matches TRBD1 (5 bases). The CDR3 runs to 15 residues. Germline V CDR1 and CDR2: LNHDA, SQIVND (reference sequence). V shed 7 bases and J shed 2 bases, with 15 bases lying between them. The CDR3 loop is CASNYQGGGNQPQHF. The CDR3 nucleotides read TGTGCCAGTAATTATCAGGGTGGAGGCAATCAGCCCCAGCATTTT.

V usage is TRBV7-2 and J usage is TRBJ2-3, with a tentative D call TRBD1 (6 bases). Germline assignment: CDR1 SGHTA and CDR2 FQGNSA. Trimming pared 1 base from V and 3 bases from J, leaving 14 bases between. This CDR3 has 16 residues. The DNA of the CDR3 is TGTGCCAGCAGCTTAGGGGAAGTCAGGGGAACAGATACGCAGTATTTT. Its protein product is CASSLGEVRGTDTQYF.